What follows are 18 T cell receptor beta chains derived from one specimen sequenced in a study of blood T cell repertoires in COVID-19. This table comes from immunoSEQ multiplex PCR, and its TCRdb copy is limited to in-frame clones, with some not included. This table holds around 80,000 clones, approximately 80% found once. Sequencing used peripheral blood. The source is a human donor in a cohort sampled during active COVID-19.

The chain joins TRBV5-1 to TRBJ1-1; no reliable D call. This CDR3 is 15 amino acids long. V dropped 0 bases and J dropped 10 bases, with 19 bases sitting between them. CDR1 and CDR2 from the germline V gene are SGHRS and YFSETQ. In nucleotides, the CDR3 is TGCGCCAGCAGCTTGGTCCCCAGTCTAAACGGAGGAGCTTTCTTT. This translates into CASSLVPSLNGGAFF.

V gene TRBV29-1 combines with J gene TRBJ2-2, with D unresolved. In germline, CDR1 is SQVTM, CDR2 ANQGSEA. The CDR3 runs to 12 residues. V lost 3 bases to trimming and J lost 1 base, with 3 bases between them. For the CDR3, the DNA is TGCAGCGTTGACGGGAACACCGGGGAGCTGTTTTTT. Amino acid sequence: CSVDGNTGELFF.

The chain uses TRBV2 and TRBJ2-1; D ambiguous. The CDR3 runs to 13 residues. Deletions cut 3 bases from V and 6 bases from J, with 9 bases between. Germline values: CDR1 SNHLY, CDR2 FYNNEI. This chain's CDR3 is CASSDVESNEQFF. CDR3 nucleotide sequence: TGTGCCAGCAGTGACGTTGAGTCCAATGAGCAGTTCTTC.

J is TRBJ2-1 and V is TRBV10-2; maybe TRBD1 (6 bases). This CDR3 comprises 15 residues. Trimming removed 1 base at V and 4 bases at J, with 11 bases between. Germline lookup yields CDR1 WSHSY and CDR2 SAAADI. This CDR3 reads CASSELPQGYNEQFF. CDR3 in DNA: TGCGCCAGCAGTGAGTTACCCCAGGGGTACAATGAGCAGTTCTTC.

The CDR3, as DNA: TGTGCCAGTAGTCTCCCGCAGGGGGCGAATTCACCCCTCCACTTT. It translates to CASSLPQGANSPLHF. The chain combines TRBV19 with TRBJ1-6, with TRBD1 identical over 8 bases. The CDR3 sequence is 15 residues long. J was trimmed by 7 bases and V by 5 bases; bases with no gene match: 7. Germline CDR1 reads LNHDA; CDR2 reads SQIVND (reference sequence).

The chain couples TRBV19 to TRBJ2-3; 10 nucleotides align to TRBD2. Germline loops: CDR1 LNHDA, CDR2 SQIVND (reference sequence). Trimming took 4 bases from V and 4 from J; bases not matched to a gene: 5. This CDR3 is 15 amino acids long. The CDR3 spells CASSTSGRAADTQYF. CDR3 nucleotide sequence: TGTGCCAGTAGTACGAGCGGGAGGGCCGCAGATACGCAGTATTTT.

The CDR3 bases are TGTGCCATCAAAGACAGGGGTCAAGAGACCCAGTACTTC. Translating gives CAIKDRGQETQYF. V usage is TRBV28 and J usage is TRBJ2-5; TRBD1 agrees at 8 bases. Germline CDR1 and CDR2: MDHEN and SYDVKM. V was clipped by 10 bases and J by 2 bases; unmatched bases: 6. The length of the CDR3 is 13 residues.

This clone was recorded once. This chain joins TRBV24-1 and TRBJ2-2; possibly TRBD2 for D (5 bases). CDR1 is KGHDR and CDR2 is SFDVKD in the germline V gene. V lost 9 bases and J lost 8, with 18 bases in between. The CDR3 totals 14 residues. The CDR3 DNA sequence: TGTGCCACCTCAGAGACCGGCCGAGGGGGGGAGCTGTTTTTT. It specifies CATSETGRGGELFF.

Relative to its sample, this clone is large. This chain uses TRBV20-1 with TRBJ1-1, with unresolved D. V dropped 6 bases and J dropped 6 bases, with 11 bases sitting between them. The CDR3 consists of 11 residues. The V gene's germline CDR1 is DFQATT and CDR2 SNEGSKA (reference sequence). DNA of the CDR3: TGCAGTGCCCGGGATCTCGCTGAAGCTTTCTTT. Translation gives CSARDLAEAFF.

The DNA of the CDR3 is TGTGCCAGCAGCTTGAATAATAACTACAATGAGCAGTTCTTC. It encodes CASSLNNNYNEQFF. The rearrangement joins TRBV5-4 to TRBJ2-1; D not resolved. Germline lookup yields CDR1 SGHNT and CDR2 YYREEE (reference sequence). CDR3 length: 14 residues. Trimming took off 1 base at V and 3 bases at J, with 8 bases between the two ends.

This clone was seen more than once but under ten times. The chain is built from TRBV6-6 and TRBJ2-5; 8 nucleotides line up with TRBD2. The trim removed 0 bases at V and 5 bases at J, leaving 5 bases unmatched. The CDR3 consists of 15 residues. Germline V lookup: CDR1 MNHNY, CDR2 SVGAGI (reference sequence). Written as DNA, the CDR3 is TGTGCCAGCAGTTACTCCGCCCGGGGGGGGGAGACCCAGTACTTC. This translates into CASSYSARGGETQYF.

The CDR3 spells CASMPEQGSNIQYF. The DNA for the CDR3 is TGTGCCAGCATGCCGGAACAGGGCTCAAACATTCAGTACTTC. This rearrangement joins TRBV6-4 to TRBJ2-4, with D possibly TRBD1 on 6 matching bases. V was clipped by 7 bases and J by 6 bases, with 16 bases between them. Germline CDR1 MRHNA, CDR2 SNTAGT. The length of the CDR3 is 14 residues.

This chain links TRBV16 with TRBJ2-1; maybe TRBD2 (5 bases). Germline V gene lookup returns CDR1 KGHSY and CDR2 FQNENV. Between the trimmed V and J ends, which lost 0 bases and 8 bases, there was a span of 11 bases. This CDR3 spans 14 amino acids. The CDR3 bases are TGTGCCAGCAGCCAATCCAGAGGGTATCATGAGCAGTTCTTC. It yields the protein CASSQSRGYHEQFF.

The chain couples TRBV5-8 to TRBJ2-1; D may be TRBD1 (6 bases). The CDR3 is 16 residues long. V was shortened by 6 bases and J by 5 bases, with 21 bases between the two germline ends. The germline CDR1 and CDR2 sequences are SGHTS and YDEGEE. The chain's CDR3 is CASIPPGRGNNNEQFF. The CDR3 bases are TGTGCCAGCATCCCCCCGGGCAGGGGAAACAACAATGAGCAGTTCTTC.

The V call is TRBV29-1, the J call TRBJ1-2; D is undetermined. Germline lookup yields CDR1 SQVTM and CDR2 ANQGSEA. V lost 4 bases and J 6 bases, leaving 12 bases between the germline ends. CDR3 length equals 12 residues. This CDR3 reads CSVVERDNGYTF. The CDR3, as DNA: TGCAGCGTTGTGGAGAGGGATAATGGCTACACCTTC.

This chain links TRBV6-5 with TRBJ1-5, with D perhaps matching TRBD1 (6 bases). CDR3 length: 15 amino acids. In germline, CDR1 is MNHEY, CDR2 SVGAGI. Between the trimmed V and J ends, which lost 5 bases and 7 bases, there was a span of 18 bases. DNA for the CDR3: TGTGCCAGCAGTCCCCGGGACACAGGAGGACAGCCCCAGCATTTT. This translates into CASSPRDTGGQPQHF.

This chain uses TRBV27 with TRBJ2-1, with 10 bases identical to TRBD1. This CDR3 spans 16 amino acids. J gave up 3 bases and V 5 bases, and 7 bases lay outside the gene matches. Germline V CDR1 and CDR2: MNHEY, SMNVEV (reference sequence). This CDR3 is CASSPRGQGRYNEQFF. CDR3 coding DNA: TGTGCCAGCAGTCCACGGGGACAGGGGCGCTACAATGAGCAGTTCTTC.

The chain uses TRBV7-2 and TRBJ1-5; TRBD1 aligns across 8 bases. Germline CDR1 and CDR2: SGHTA and FQGNSA. This CDR3 has 13 residues. Losses at the gene ends were 5 bases for V and 5 bases for J; bases not matched to a gene: 2. The CDR3 region is CASSTDRDQPQHF. The DNA of the CDR3 is TGTGCCAGCAGCACGGACAGGGATCAGCCCCAGCATTTT. Full variable domain (remainder filled in from reference TRBV7-2 and TRBJ1-5): GAGVSQSPSNKVTEKGKDVELRCDPISGHTALYWYRQSLGQGLEFLIYFQGNSAPDKSGLPSDRFSAERTGGSVSTLTIQRTQQEDSAVYLCASSTDRDQPQHFGDGTRLSIL.